Sequencing of this TCR beta chain was carried out in a study of cytomegalovirus exposure and HLA in healthy donors. Study observations and caveats: A missense DCLRE1C variant was associated with V- and J-gene trimming of TCR beta chains in a later analysis, and an independent cohort replicated the association.

There were likely unrecorded immune exposures, though donors were nominally healthy when sampled. As for this clone: Its antigen is still unknown.

The PCR made use of 60 Vbeta and 13 Jbeta primers. Generated by immunoSEQ multiplex PCR, the TCRdb table keeps only in-frame clones and is missing some. The table lists about 160,000 clones, around 78% of them singletons. In germline, CDR1 is SGHRS, CDR2 YFSETQ. Trimming shortened V by 0 bases and J by 4 bases, and 8 bases separated the two germline ends. The CDR3 has 13 amino acids. This receptor was obtained from a woman aged 40 to 50 in good health and CMV-seronegative. The rearrangement links TRBV5-1 to TRBJ2-7; D gene uncertain. The sequenced sample was PBMCs. The CDR3 DNA reads TGCGCCAGCAGCTTGGGTCAGTCGTACGAGCAGTACTTC. Its translation is CASSLGQSYEQYF.